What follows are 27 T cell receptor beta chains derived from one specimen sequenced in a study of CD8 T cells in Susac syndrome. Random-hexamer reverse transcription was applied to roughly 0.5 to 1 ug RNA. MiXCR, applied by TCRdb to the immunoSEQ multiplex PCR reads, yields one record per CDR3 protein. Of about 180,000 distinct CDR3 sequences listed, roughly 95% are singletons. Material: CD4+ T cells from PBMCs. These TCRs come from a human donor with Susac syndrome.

CDR3 nucleotides: TGTGCCAGCAGCGTCGCTGTGAACACTGAAGCTTTCTTT. This translates into CASSVAVNTEAFF. The chain recombines TRBV9 with TRBJ1-1; D remains unclear. CDR1 and CDR2 from the germline V gene are SGDLS and YYNGEE. The CDR3 totals 13 residues. With 2 bases removed from V and 0 bases from J, the gap between germline ends came to 5 bases.

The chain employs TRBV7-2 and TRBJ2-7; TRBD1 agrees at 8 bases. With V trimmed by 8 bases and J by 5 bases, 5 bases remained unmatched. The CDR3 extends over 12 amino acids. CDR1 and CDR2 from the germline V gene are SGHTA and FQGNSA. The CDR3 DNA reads TGTGCCAGCGGACAGGGCAAGCACGAGCAGTACTTC. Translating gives CASGQGKHEQYF.

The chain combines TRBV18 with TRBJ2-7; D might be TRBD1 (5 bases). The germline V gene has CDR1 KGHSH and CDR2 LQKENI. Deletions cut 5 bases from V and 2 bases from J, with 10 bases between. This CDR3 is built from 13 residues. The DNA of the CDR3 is TGTGCCAGCTCAGCGACAGTTCCCTACGAGCAGTACTTC. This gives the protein CASSATVPYEQYF.

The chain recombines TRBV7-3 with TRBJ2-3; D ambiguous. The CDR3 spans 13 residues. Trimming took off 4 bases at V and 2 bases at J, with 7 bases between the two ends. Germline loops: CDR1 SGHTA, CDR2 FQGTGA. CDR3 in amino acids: CASSSHTTDTQYF. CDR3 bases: TGTGCCAGCAGCTCCCACACCACAGATACGCAGTATTTT.

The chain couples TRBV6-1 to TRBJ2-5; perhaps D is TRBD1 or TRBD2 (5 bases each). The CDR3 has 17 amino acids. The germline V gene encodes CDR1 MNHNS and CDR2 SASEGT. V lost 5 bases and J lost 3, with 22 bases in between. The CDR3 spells CASSTSFRGRQKETQYF. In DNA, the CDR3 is TGTGCCAGCAGTACCTCTTTCCGGGGCCGACAAAAAGAGACCCAGTACTTC.

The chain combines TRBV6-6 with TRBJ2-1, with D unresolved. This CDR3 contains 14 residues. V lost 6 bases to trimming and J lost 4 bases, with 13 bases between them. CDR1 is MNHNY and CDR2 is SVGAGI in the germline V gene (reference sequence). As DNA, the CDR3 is TGTGCCAGCAGGATTGACGGTCTATACAATGAGCAGTTCTTC. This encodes CASRIDGLYNEQFF.

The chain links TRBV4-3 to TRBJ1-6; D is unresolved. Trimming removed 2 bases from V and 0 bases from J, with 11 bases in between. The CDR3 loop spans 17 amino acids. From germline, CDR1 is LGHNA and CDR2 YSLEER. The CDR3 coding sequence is TGCGCCAGCAGCCAAAGCGACTCAAGCTCCTATAATTCACCCCTCCACTTT. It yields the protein CASSQSDSSSYNSPLHF.

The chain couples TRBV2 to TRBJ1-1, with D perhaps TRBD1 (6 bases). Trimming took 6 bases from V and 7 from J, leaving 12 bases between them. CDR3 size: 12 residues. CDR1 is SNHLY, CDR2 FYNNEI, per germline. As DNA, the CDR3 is TGTGCCAGCAGAGGACAGTGGCATGAAGCTTTCTTT. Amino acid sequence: CASRGQWHEAFF.

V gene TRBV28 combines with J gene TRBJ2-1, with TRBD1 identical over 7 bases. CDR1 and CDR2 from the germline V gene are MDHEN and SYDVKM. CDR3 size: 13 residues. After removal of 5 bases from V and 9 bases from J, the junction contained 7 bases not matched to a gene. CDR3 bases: TGTGCCAGCAGTCCCCCAGGGGGTGTTGAGCAGTTCTTC. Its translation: CASSPPGGVEQFF. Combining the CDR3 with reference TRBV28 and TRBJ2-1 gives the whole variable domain DVKVTQSSRYLVKRTGEKVFLECVQDMDHENMFWYRQDPGLGLRLIYFSYDVKMKEKGDIPEGYSVSREKKERFSLILESASTNQTSMYLCASSPPGGVEQFFGPGTRLTVL.

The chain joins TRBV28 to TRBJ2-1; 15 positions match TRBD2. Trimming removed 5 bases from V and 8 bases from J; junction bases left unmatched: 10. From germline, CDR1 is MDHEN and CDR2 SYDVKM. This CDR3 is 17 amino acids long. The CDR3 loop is CASSAGTSGRHDYEQFF. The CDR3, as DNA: TGTGCCAGCAGTGCCGGGACTAGCGGGAGGCACGACTATGAGCAGTTCTTC.

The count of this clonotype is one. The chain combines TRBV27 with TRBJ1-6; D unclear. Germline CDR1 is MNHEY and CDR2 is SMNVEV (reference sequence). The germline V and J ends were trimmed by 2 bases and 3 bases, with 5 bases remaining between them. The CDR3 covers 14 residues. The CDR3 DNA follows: TGTGCCAGCAGTTTACAGCACTATAATTCACCCCTCCACTTT. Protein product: CASSLQHYNSPLHF.

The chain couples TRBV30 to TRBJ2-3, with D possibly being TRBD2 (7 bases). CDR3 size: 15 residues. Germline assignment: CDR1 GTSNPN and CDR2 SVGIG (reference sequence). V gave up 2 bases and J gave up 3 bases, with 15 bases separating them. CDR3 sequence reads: CAWSRGGLGTDTQYF. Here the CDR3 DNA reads TGTGCCTGGAGTAGGGGGGGTCTGGGGACAGATACGCAGTATTTT.

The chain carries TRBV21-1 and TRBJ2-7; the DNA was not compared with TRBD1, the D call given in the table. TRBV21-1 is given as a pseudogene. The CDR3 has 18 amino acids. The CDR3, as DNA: TGTGCCAGCAGCAACCCCAGTCCGACAGGGCCCCCCTCCTACGAGCAGTACGTC. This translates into CASSNPSPTGPPSYEQYV.

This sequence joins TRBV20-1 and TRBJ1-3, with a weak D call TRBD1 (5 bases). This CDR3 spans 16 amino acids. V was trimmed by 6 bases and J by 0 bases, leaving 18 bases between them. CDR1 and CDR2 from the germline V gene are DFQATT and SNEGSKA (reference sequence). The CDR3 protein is CSADTRDGPSGNTIYF. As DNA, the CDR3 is TGCAGTGCGGACACTAGGGACGGACCCTCTGGAAACACCATATATTTT.

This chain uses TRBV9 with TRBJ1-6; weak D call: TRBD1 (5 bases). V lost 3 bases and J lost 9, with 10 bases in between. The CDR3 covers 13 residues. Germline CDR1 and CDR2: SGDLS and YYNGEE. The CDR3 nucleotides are TGTGCCAGCAGCGAGGGGACCGGTTCACCCCTCCACTTT. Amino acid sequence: CASSEGTGSPLHF.

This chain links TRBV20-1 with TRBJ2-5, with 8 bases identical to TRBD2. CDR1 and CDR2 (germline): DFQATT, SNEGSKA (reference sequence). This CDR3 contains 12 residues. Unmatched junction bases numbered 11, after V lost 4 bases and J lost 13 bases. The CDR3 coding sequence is TGCAGTGCTAAGGAGGCTGCGGGAGGTCCGTACTTC. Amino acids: CSAKEAAGGPYF.

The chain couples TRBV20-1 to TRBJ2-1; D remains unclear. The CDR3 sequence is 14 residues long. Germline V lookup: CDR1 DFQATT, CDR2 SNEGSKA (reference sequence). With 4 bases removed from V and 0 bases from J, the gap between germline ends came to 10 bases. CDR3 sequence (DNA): TGCAGTGCTAATAGCCAAAGCTCCTACAATGAGCAGTTCTTC. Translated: CSANSQSSYNEQFF.

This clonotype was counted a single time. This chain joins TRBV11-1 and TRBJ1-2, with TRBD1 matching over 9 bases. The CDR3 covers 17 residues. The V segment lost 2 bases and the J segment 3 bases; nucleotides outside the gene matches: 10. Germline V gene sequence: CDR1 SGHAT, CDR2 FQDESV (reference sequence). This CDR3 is CASSLTGTGIQDYGYTF. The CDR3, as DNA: TGTGCCAGCAGCTTAACCGGGACAGGGATACAGGACTATGGCTACACCTTC.

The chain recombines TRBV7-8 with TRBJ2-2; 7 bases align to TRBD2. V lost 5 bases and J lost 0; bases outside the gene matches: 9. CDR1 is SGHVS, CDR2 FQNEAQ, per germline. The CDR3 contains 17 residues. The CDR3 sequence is CASSPRLARSNTGELFF. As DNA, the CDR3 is TGTGCCAGCAGCCCGCGACTAGCCCGCTCGAACACCGGGGAGCTGTTTTTT. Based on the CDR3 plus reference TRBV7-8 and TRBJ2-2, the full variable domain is GAGVSQSPRYKVAKRGQDVALRCDPISGHVSLFWYQQALGQGPEFLTYFQNEAQLDKSGLPSDRFFAERPEGSVSTLKIQRTQQEDSAVYLCASSPRLARSNTGELFFGEGSRLTVL.

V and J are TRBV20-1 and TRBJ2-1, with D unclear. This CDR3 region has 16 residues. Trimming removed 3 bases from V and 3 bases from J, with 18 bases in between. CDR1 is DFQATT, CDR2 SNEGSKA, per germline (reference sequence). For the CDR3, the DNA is TGCAGTGCTAGCTTGCCCCTTTTGCAGAACTACAATGAGCAGTTCTTC. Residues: CSASLPLLQNYNEQFF.

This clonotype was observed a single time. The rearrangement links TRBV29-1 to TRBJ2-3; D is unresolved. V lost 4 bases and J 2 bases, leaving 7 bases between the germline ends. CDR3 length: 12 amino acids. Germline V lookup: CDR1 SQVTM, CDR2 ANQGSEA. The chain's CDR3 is CSVGSLTDTQYF. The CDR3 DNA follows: TGCAGCGTTGGAAGTCTCACAGATACGCAGTATTTT.

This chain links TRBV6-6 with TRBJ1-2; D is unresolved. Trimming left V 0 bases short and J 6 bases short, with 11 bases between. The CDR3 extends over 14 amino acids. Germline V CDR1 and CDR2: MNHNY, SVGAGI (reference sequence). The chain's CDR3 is CASSYSQGSNGYTF. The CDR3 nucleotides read TGTGCCAGCAGTTACTCGCAAGGGTCCAATGGCTACACCTTC.

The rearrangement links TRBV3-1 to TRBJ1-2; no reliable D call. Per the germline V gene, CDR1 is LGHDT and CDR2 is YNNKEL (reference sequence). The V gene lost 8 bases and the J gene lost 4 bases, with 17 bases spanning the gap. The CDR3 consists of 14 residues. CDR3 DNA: TGTGCCAGCGGTCGTGGCCAGGAATTCTATGGCTACACCTTC. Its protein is CASGRGQEFYGYTF.

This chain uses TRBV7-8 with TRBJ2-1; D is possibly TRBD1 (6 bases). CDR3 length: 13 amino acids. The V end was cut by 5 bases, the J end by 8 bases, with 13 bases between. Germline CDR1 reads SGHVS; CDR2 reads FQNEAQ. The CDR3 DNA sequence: TGTGCCAGCAGCGATTCCAGGGGTCATGAGCAGTTCTTC. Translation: CASSDSRGHEQFF.

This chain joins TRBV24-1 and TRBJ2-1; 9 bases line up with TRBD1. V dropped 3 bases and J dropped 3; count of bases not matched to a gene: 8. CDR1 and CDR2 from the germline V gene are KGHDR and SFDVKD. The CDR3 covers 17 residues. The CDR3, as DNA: TGTGCCACCAGTGATGTATCCGGGACAGGGAGCTACAATGAGCAGTTCTTC. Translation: CATSDVSGTGSYNEQFF.

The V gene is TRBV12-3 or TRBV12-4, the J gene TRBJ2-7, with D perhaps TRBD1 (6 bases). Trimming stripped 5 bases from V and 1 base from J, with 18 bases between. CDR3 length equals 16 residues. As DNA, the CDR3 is TGTGCCAGCAGTCACCCACAGGGATTCAGTTCCTACGAGCAGTACTTC. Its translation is CASSHPQGFSSYEQYF.

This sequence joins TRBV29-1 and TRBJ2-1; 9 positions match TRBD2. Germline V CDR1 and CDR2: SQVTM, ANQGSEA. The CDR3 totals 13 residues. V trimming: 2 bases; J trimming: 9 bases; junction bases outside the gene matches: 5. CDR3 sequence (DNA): TGCAGCGTTGAACTGGCGGGAGGGGTTGAGCAGTTCTTC. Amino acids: CSVELAGGVEQFF.